These 17 T cell receptor beta chains were all obtained from the same sample, sequenced in a study of OX40 agonist ivuxolimab in advanced cancers. Receptors were amplified or captured by the immunoSEQ multiplex PCR assay. TCRdb provides this immuneACCESS table in a form limited to in-frame rearrangements. Some clones are lacking; in checked studies, under half of them reflect an unresolved V gene, and why the rest are absent is not known. The sample has tens of thousands of clones on record, 85% to 90% of them singletons. The biggest ten clones account for around 0.94% of the sample. The sequencing here drew on CD4+ or CD8+ T cells sorted from blood, taken in a trial of the OX40 agonist ivuxolimab. Source of these receptors: an adult with an advanced solid tumor such as melanoma, head and neck, liver or kidney cancer.

The chain recombines TRBV4-3 with TRBJ1-1; a possible D gene is TRBD1 (6 bases). This CDR3 comprises 17 residues. Germline assignment: CDR1 LGHNA and CDR2 YSLEER. V was shortened by 1 base and J by 1 base, with 16 bases between the two germline ends. The DNA of the CDR3 is TGCGCCAGCAGCCAAGTCTCGATCAGGGGCCCGAACACTGAAGCTTTCTTT. Encoded protein: CASSQVSIRGPNTEAFF.

A note on this clone: Other DNA sequences from this sample encode an identical CDR3 as well. The gene calls are TRBV11-2 and TRBJ1-3; no reliable D call. V shed 3 bases and J shed 4 bases, with 4 bases lying between them. Germline V gene lookup returns CDR1 SGHAT and CDR2 FQNNGV. This CDR3 has 12 residues. CDR3 sequence (DNA): TGTGCCAGCAGCTTGGGGGGAAACACCATATATTTT. Translating it yields CASSLGGNTIYF.

The rearrangement uses TRBV2 and TRBJ2-3, with TRBD1 matching over 7 bases. The CDR3 contains 14 residues. V shed 7 bases, J shed 6 bases, and the junction held 10 bases outside the gene matches. Germline V gene data show CDR1 as SNHLY and CDR2 as FYNNEI. Here the CDR3 DNA reads TGTGCCAGCACCCGGGACAGCCCCACGGATACGCAGTATTTT. It yields the protein CASTRDSPTDTQYF.

The genes are TRBV5-4 and TRBJ2-7; D is tentatively TRBD1 or TRBD2 (5 bases each). V lost 0 bases, J lost 7 bases, and 14 bases lay in between. This CDR3 contains 14 residues. Germline lookup yields CDR1 SGHNT and CDR2 YYREEE (reference sequence). CDR3 sequence: CASSLGGGTQEQYF. Here the CDR3 DNA reads TGTGCCAGCAGCTTGGGAGGTGGGACGCAGGAGCAGTACTTC.

The rearrangement uses TRBV6-6 and TRBJ2-7; maybe TRBD2 (5 bases). Looked up from germline, CDR1 is MNHNY and CDR2 is SVGAGI (reference sequence). Trimming cost V 3 bases and J 6 bases, with 9 bases left between them. The CDR3 loop spans 12 amino acids. CDR3 DNA sequence: TGTGCCAGCAGTTATGGGCTAGCCGAGCAGTACTTC. Its protein product is CASSYGLAEQYF.

The chain recombines TRBV19 with TRBJ1-3; D remains ambiguous. CDR1 is LNHDA and CDR2 is SQIVND in the germline V gene (reference sequence). V lost 1 base and J lost 0, with 4 bases in between. The CDR3 is 14 residues long. The DNA for the CDR3 is TGTGCCAGTAGTATAGGGGGCTCTGGAAACACCATATATTTT. Amino acid sequence: CASSIGGSGNTIYF. The variable domain in full, completed from reference TRBV19 and TRBJ1-3, reads DGGITQSPKYLFRKEGQNVTLSCEQNLNHDAMYWYRQDPGQGLRLIYYSQIVNDFQKGDIAEGYSVSREKKESFPLTVTSAQKNPTAFYLCASSIGGSGNTIYFGEGSWLTVV.

The genes are TRBV4-1 and TRBJ1-5; D uncertain. CDR3 length: 16 amino acids. Germline V gene sequence: CDR1 MGHRA, CDR2 YSYEKL. Trimming cost V 1 base and J 0 bases, with 10 bases left between them. The CDR3 coding sequence is TGCGCCAGCAGCCAAGCTCGACAAGTTAGCAATCAGCCCCAGCATTTT. This translates into CASSQARQVSNQPQHF.

The rearrangement uses TRBV30 and TRBJ2-7, with D possibly TRBD2 on 6 matching bases. Germline CDR1 reads GTSNPN; CDR2 reads SVGIG (reference sequence). The CDR3 totals 16 residues. The V end lost 0 bases, the J end lost 3 bases, and 18 bases lay between the germline ends. The CDR3 is CAWSVVGGSTYYEQYF. The CDR3 nucleotides read TGTGCCTGGAGTGTAGTCGGGGGAAGCACCTACTACGAGCAGTACTTC.

In DNA, the CDR3 is TGTGCCAGCAGTTACTCGAAGACCTTCTCTGGAAACACCATATATTTT. Amino acid sequence: CASSYSKTFSGNTIYF. The chain is built from TRBV6-5 and TRBJ1-3; D gene ambiguous. This CDR3 spans 16 amino acids. Trimming removed 0 bases from V and 0 bases from J, with 9 bases in between. CDR1 and CDR2 from the germline V gene are MNHEY and SVGAGI.

The V gene is TRBV28, the J gene TRBJ2-5; 8 nucleotides line up with TRBD1. Germline V gene sequence: CDR1 MDHEN, CDR2 SYDVKM. V shed 4 bases and J 6 bases; nucleotides not matched to a gene: 10. CDR3 length: 15 amino acids. Here the CDR3 reads CASSSQDRAVKTQYF. The CDR3, as DNA: TGTGCCAGCAGTTCACAGGACAGGGCAGTAAAGACCCAGTACTTC. The whole variable domain, remainder taken from reference TRBV28 and TRBJ2-5, is DVKVTQSSRYLVKRTGEKVFLECVQDMDHENMFWYRQDPGLGLRLIYFSYDVKMKEKGDIPEGYSVSREKKERFSLILESASTNQTSMYLCASSSQDRAVKTQYFGPGTRLLVL.

This chain links TRBV6-5 with TRBJ1-2; TRBD1 matches 10 bases. Germline CDR1 reads MNHEY; CDR2 reads SVGAGI. This CDR3 has 15 residues. After removal of 3 bases from V and 6 bases from J, the junction contained 7 bases not matched to a gene. Here the CDR3 reads CASSYPGQGINGYTF. CDR3 coding DNA: TGTGCCAGCAGTTATCCGGGACAGGGGATTAATGGCTACACCTTC.

In this sample, this clone turned up once. The gene calls are TRBV18 and TRBJ1-2, with no clear D. The CDR3 covers 16 residues. The ends were cut back, 3 bases at V and 0 bases at J, with 14 bases in the middle. The V gene's germline CDR1 is KGHSH and CDR2 LQKENI. The CDR3 sequence: CASSPYLTDANYGYTF. CDR3 DNA: TGTGCCAGCTCACCGTATCTGACGGATGCTAACTATGGCTACACCTTC. Supplemented by reference TRBV18 and TRBJ1-2, the full variable domain reads NAGVMQNPRHLVRRRGQEARLRCSPMKGHSHVYWYRQLPEEGLKFMVYLQKENIIDESGMPKERFSAEFPKEGPSILRIQQVVRGDSAAYFCASSPYLTDANYGYTFGSGTRLTVV.

This chain's CDR3 is CASTFHNEQFF. In DNA form, the CDR3 reads TGTGCCAGCACCTTTCATAATGAGCAGTTCTTC. J is TRBJ2-1 and V is TRBV5-6, with D unresolved. The V end lost 6 bases, the J end lost 7 bases, and 8 bases lay between the germline ends. The germline gives CDR1 SGHDT, CDR2 YYEEEE. The CDR3 contains 11 residues.

V is TRBV29-1 and J is TRBJ1-5, with D maybe TRBD1 (6 bases). Trimming pared 7 bases from V and 3 bases from J, leaving 13 bases between. The germline V gene has CDR1 SQVTM and CDR2 ANQGSEA. The length of the CDR3 is 13 residues. The DNA of the CDR3 is TGCAGCGCCATAACAGGGCTCAATCAGCCCCAGCATTTT. It is translated as CSAITGLNQPQHF.

This chain joins TRBV2 and TRBJ2-1, with 8 bases matching TRBD2. Germline CDR1 SNHLY, CDR2 FYNNEI. This CDR3 region has 15 residues. V was clipped by 3 bases and J by 6 bases; unmatched bases: 7. The CDR3 DNA is TGTGCCAGCAGTGAGTTTAGCGGGGTAGGCAATGAGCAGTTCTTC. This encodes CASSEFSGVGNEQFF.

The gene calls are TRBV19 and TRBJ1-5; D is ambiguous. This CDR3 spans 14 amino acids. With 7 bases removed from V and 0 bases from J, the gap between germline ends came to 10 bases. Germline CDR1 LNHDA, CDR2 SQIVND (reference sequence). This chain's CDR3 is CASNLDSSNQPQHF. The CDR3 DNA reads TGTGCCAGTAACCTCGACTCTAGCAATCAGCCCCAGCATTTT.

The chain links TRBV10-3 to TRBJ2-3, with 10 bases matching TRBD2. CDR1 is ENHRY, CDR2 SYGVKD, per germline. The CDR3 sequence is 14 residues long. The V and J ends lost 7 bases and 1 base, in that order; junction bases with no gene match: 2. In nucleotides, the CDR3 is TGTGCCATCAAGCGGGGGGGCGGCACAGATACGCAGTATTTT. Its translation is CAIKRGGGTDTQYF.